The text below deals with one T cell receptor (beta chain). Antigen unknown. The data were taken from a study of CD8+CD57+ T cells in acquired aplastic anemia. Study details: Sorted CD4+ and CD8+ cells yielded DNA averaging about 3.2 ug.

Profiling of TCR beta VDJ combinations and CDR3 sequences used genomic DNA as template. TCRdb recomputed calls from the reads with MiXCR, one row per CDR3 protein. The sample shows 150,000 or so distinct CDR3 sequences, around half of them seen only once. An expansion of CD8+CD57+ cells by flow cytometry had been shown in patients chosen for sequencing. As a group, the patients uniformly had severe acquired aplastic anemia. Receipt of therapy had not occurred in any patient by the time of blood sampling. The germline V gene has CDR1 DFQATT and CDR2 SNEGSKA (reference sequence). V lost 7 bases to trimming and J lost 2 bases, with 6 bases between them. This CDR3 spans 11 amino acids. Study-level findings and limits: Both patients and controls carried the same twenty-nine CD8+ CDR3 sequences.

The rearrangement uses TRBV20-1 and TRBJ1-3; D unclear. This clonotype was obtained from a human donor with aplastic anemia. The sample comprised sorted CD4+, CD8+, or CD8+CD57+ T cells (not recorded which) from PBMCs. In DNA, the CDR3 is TGCAGTGGGCTGACTGGAAACACCATATATTTT. The encoded protein is CSGLTGNTIYF.